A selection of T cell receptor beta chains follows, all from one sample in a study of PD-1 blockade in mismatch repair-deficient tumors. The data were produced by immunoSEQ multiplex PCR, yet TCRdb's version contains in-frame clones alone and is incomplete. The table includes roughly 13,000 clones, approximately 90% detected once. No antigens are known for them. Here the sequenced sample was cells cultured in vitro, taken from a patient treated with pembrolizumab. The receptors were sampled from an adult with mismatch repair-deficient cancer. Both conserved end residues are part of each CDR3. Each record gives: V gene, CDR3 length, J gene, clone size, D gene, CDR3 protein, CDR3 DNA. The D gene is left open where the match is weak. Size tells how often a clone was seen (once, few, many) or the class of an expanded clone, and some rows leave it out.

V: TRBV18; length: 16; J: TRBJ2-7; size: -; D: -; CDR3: CASSDEEGLTSREQYF; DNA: TGTGCCAGCTCAGATGAGGAGGGATTGACTTCCCGAGAGCAGTACTTC
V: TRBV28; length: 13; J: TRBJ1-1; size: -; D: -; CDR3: CASSVTLNTEAFF; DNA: TGTGCCAGCAGTGTGACATTGAACACTGAAGCTTTCTTT
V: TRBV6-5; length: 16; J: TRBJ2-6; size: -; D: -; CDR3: CASSSSGAAGANVLTF; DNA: TGTGCCAGCAGTTCCTCTGGGGCGGCTGGGGCCAACGTCCTGACTTTC
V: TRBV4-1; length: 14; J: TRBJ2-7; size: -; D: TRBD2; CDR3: CASSPTSLAYEQYF; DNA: TGCGCCAGCAGCCCGACTAGCCTAGCCTACGAGCAGTACTTC
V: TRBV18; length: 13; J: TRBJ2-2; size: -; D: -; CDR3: CASSRERGEELFF; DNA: TGTGCCAGCTCACGGGAACGTGGGGAAGAGCTGTTTTTT
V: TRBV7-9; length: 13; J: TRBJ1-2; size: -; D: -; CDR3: CASSGGESFGYTF; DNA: TGTGCCTCCTCGGGAGGGGAGTCTTTTGGCTACACCTTC
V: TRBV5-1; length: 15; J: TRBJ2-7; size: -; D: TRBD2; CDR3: CASSLAAGAPYEQYF; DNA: TGCGCCAGCAGCTTGGCAGCGGGAGCCCCCTACGAGCAGTACTTC
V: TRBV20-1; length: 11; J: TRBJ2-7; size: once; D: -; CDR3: CSASSRGEQYF; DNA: TGCAGTGCTAGCTCCAGGGGCGAGCAGTACTTC
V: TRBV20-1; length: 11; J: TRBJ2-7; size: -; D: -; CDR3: CSAREYYEQYF; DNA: TGCAGTGCTAGGGAATACTACGAGCAGTACTTC
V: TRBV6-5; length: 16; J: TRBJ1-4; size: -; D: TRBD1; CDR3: CASSYQSTGGAKKLFF; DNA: TGTGCCAGCAGTTACCAGTCGACAGGGGGCGCGAAAAAACTGTTTTTT
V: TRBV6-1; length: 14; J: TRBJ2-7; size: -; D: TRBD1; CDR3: CASKGGQGIYEQYF; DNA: TGTGCCAGCAAAGGGGGACAGGGGATCTACGAGCAGTACTTC
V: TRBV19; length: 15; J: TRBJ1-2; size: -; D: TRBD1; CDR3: CASRPATGVSSGYTF; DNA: TGTGCCAGTAGACCCGCGACAGGGGTCTCGAGTGGCTACACCTTC
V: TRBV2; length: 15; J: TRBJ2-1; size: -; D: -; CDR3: CASSSGLGEYDEQFF; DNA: TGTGCCAGCAGTTCTGGGTTGGGGGAGTATGATGAGCAGTTCTTC
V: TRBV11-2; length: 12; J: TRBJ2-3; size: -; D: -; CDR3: CASSPPGDTQYF; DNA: TGTGCCAGCAGCCCCCCGGGAGATACGCAGTATTTT
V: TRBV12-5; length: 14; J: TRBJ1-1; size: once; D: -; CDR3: CASGLGTEGAEAFF; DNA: TGTGCTAGTGGTTTGGGTACAGAGGGGGCTGAAGCTTTCTTT
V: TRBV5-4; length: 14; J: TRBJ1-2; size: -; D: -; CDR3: CASSLDSFNYGYTF; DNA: TGTGCCAGCAGCTTGGACAGCTTTAACTATGGCTACACCTTC
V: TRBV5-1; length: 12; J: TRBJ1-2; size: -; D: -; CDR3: CASSIERSGYTF; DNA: TGCGCCAGCAGCATTGAAAGGAGTGGCTACACCTTC
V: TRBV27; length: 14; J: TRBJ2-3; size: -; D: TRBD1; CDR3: CASSLSSRGDTQYF; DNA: TGTGCCAGCAGTTTATCGAGCAGGGGGGATACGCAGTATTTT
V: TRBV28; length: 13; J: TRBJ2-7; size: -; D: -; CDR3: CASSSTGSYEQYF; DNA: TGTGCCAGCAGTTCCACAGGGTCCTACGAGCAGTACTTC
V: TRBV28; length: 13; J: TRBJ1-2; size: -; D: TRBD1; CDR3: CASCTGARYGYTF; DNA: TGTGCCAGCTGTACAGGGGCTCGCTATGGCTACACCTTC
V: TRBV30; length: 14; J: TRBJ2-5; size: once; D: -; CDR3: CAWSGGGGLQTQYF; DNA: TGTGCCTGGAGTGGGGGCGGGGGCTTGCAGACCCAGTACTTC
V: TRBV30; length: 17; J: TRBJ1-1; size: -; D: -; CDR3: CAWSHLGTGPVNTEAFF; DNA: TGTGCCTGGAGTCACCTGGGAACAGGGCCGGTGAACACTGAAGCTTTCTTT
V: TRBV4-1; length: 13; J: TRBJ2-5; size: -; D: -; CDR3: CASSHAAVETQYF; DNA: TGCGCCAGCAGCCATGCAGCGGTGGAGACCCAGTACTTC
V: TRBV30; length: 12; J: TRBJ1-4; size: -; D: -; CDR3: CAWEMGGEKLFF; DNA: TGTGCCTGGGAAATGGGGGGCGAAAAACTGTTTTTT
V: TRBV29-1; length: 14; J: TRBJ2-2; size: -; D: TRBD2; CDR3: CSVEGVAGTGELFF; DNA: TGCAGCGTTGAAGGGGTAGCGGGAACCGGGGAGCTGTTTTTT
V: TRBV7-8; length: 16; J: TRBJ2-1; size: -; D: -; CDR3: CASSLGNRPLYNEQFF; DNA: TGTGCCAGCAGCTTAGGAAACAGGCCCCTCTACAATGAGCAGTTCTTC
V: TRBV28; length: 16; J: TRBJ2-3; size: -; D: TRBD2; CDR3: CASSIGASGSTDTQYF; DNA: TGTGCCAGCAGTATAGGGGCTAGCGGGAGCACAGATACGCAGTATTTT
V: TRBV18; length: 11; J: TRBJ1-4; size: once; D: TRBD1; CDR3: CASSQDRGLFF; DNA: TGTGCCAGCTCACAGGACAGGGGTCTGTTTTTT
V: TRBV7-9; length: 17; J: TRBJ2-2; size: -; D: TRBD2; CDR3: CASSLGLAGANTGELFF; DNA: TGTGCCAGCAGCTTAGGCCTAGCGGGTGCGAACACCGGGGAGCTGTTTTTT
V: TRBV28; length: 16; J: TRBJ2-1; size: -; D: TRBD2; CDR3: CASSLGLAGGFDEQFF; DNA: TGTGCCAGCAGTCTGGGACTAGCGGGAGGTTTCGATGAGCAGTTCTTC
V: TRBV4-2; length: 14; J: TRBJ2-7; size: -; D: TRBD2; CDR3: CASSLGTIQVEQYF; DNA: TGTGCCAGCAGCCTGGGGACTATTCAGGTCGAGCAGTACTTC
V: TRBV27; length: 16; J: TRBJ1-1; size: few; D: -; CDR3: CASRPEGQLRGTEAFF; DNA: TGTGCCAGCCGCCCAGAGGGACAACTCCGAGGGACTGAAGCTTTCTTT
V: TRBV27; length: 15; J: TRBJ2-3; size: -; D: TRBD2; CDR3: CASTSGLAITDTQYF; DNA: TGTGCCAGCACCTCGGGACTAGCGATCACAGATACGCAGTATTTT
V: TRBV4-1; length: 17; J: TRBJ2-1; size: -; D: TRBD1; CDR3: CASSQGTGVNSYNEQFF; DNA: TGCGCCAGCAGCCAAGGGACAGGGGTTAACTCCTACAATGAGCAGTTCTTC
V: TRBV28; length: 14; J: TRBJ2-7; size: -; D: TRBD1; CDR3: CASSLRRDRYEQYF; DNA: TGTGCCAGCAGCTTACGGAGGGACAGGTACGAGCAGTACTTC
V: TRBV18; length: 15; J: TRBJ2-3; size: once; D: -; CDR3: CASSPLGQGTDTQYF; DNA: TGTGCCAGCTCACCATTGGGCCAAGGCACAGATACGCAGTATTTT
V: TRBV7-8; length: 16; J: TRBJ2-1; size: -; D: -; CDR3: CASSQPTGEVGNEQFF; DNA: TGTGCCAGCAGCCAACCCACAGGGGAGGTTGGGAATGAGCAGTTCTTC
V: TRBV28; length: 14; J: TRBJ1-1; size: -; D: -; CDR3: CASSSRAANTEAFF; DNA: TGTGCCAGCAGTTCGAGGGCAGCAAACACTGAAGCTTTCTTT
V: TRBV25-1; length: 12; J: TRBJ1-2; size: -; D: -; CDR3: CASKQTGNGYTF; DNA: TGTGCCAGCAAGCAAACAGGGAATGGCTACACCTTC
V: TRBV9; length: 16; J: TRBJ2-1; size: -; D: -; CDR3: CASSVVGGPPSIEQFF; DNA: TGTGCCAGCAGCGTAGTCGGAGGGCCGCCCTCGATAGAGCAGTTCTTC
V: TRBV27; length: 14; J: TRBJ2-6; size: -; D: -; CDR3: CASSLRGGANVLTF; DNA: TGTGCCAGCAGTCTGCGGGGTGGGGCCAACGTCCTGACTTTC
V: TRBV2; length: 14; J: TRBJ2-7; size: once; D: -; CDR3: CATRGVSLSYEQYF; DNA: TGTGCCACCCGAGGCGTCTCTCTGTCCTACGAGCAGTACTTC
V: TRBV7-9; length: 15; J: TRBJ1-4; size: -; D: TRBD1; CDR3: CASSRRTGDTEKLFF; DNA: TGTGCCAGCAGCCGCCGGACAGGGGATACTGAAAAACTGTTTTTT
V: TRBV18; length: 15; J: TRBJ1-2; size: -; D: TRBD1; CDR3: CASSRPGQGTYGYTF; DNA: TGTGCCAGCTCACGGCCGGGACAGGGTACCTATGGCTACACCTTC
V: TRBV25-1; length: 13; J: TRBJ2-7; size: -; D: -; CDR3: CASSAGTSYEQYF; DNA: TGTGCCAGCAGTGCTGGGACAAGCTACGAGCAGTACTTC
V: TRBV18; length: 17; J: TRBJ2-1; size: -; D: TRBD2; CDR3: CASSPPGLAGGGNEQFF; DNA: TGTGCCAGCTCACCGCCGGGACTAGCGGGAGGCGGCAATGAGCAGTTCTTC
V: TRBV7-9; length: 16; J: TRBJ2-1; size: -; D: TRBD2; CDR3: CASSTGLAGALDEQFF; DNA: TGTGCCAGCAGCACAGGACTAGCGGGAGCTCTCGATGAGCAGTTCTTC
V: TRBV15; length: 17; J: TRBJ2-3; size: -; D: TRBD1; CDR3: CATSRTGQIISTDTQYF; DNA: TGTGCCACCAGCAGAACGGGACAGATCATTAGCACAGATACGCAGTATTTT
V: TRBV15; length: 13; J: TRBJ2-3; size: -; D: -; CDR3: CATSRDLADTQYF; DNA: TGTGCCACCAGCAGAGACCTGGCAGATACGCAGTATTTT
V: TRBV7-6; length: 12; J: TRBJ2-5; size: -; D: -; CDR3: CASSYSQETQYF; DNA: TGTGCCAGCAGCTACTCCCAAGAGACCCAGTACTTC
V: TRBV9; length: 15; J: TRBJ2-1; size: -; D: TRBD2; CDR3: CASSEGGSSYNEQFF; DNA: TGTGCCAGCAGCGAGGGAGGGAGCTCCTACAATGAGCAGTTCTTC